This TCR beta chain was observed in a study of shared clonotypes between healthy human individuals. It was CD45RO-negative cells, positively selected for CCR7, that made up naive CD8 cells, with terminally differentiated effector memory CD45RA+ cells excluded. Unmatched junction bases numbered 10, after V lost 6 bases and J lost 5 bases. The CDR3 has 15 amino acids. CDR1 and CDR2 (germline): SGHTA, FQGNSA. Deep was the level at which the assay was run. Researchers divided each subset's genomic DNA evenly across several immunoSEQ plates. Here immunoSEQ multiplex PCR was the method, and the copy in TCRdb shows in-frame clones only, minus some. The sample includes some 2,100,000 clones, 93% of them seen just once.

Sequenced: naive CD8+ T cells from PBMCs. The receptor was derived from a man between 18 and 29 years old in good health. Some clones in this sample may be carry-over from other donors' samples. The chain combines TRBV7-2 with TRBJ2-7; TRBD1 matches 10 bases. The CDR3 loop is CASSPRQGAHDEQYF. For the CDR3, the DNA is TGTGCCAGCAGTCCCCGACAGGGGGCACACGACGAGCAGTACTTC.